One T cell receptor beta chain is described in this entry. Based on its abundance in the sample, this clonotype is medium-sized (0.01 to 0.1%). Its antigen remains unidentified. No base-level quality is on record; no much larger clone is a single base apart. There are 16 amino acids in the CDR3, from cysteine to phenylalanine inclusive. Left in the record is the CDR3 DNA by itself, 48 bases read in frame from the first base. CDR1 is given as SGHAT and CDR2 as FQNNGV, both from the germline V gene. At the junction V is shortened by 2 bases and J by 2 bases; bases outside the gene matches: 5. To build the artificial thymic organoids, human HSPCs were aggregated with MS5 murine stromal cells that had been transduced with human DLL1, and the aggregates were cultured at an air-liquid interface. Organoids were seeded with FACS-purified CD34+CD3- hematopoietic stem and progenitor cells depleted of residual T cells. The organoids were grown in serum-free RB27 medium, which consisted of RPMI 1640 supplemented with B27, FLT3L, IL-7 and ascorbic acid. Organoid and thymic CD3+TCRalphabeta+CD8 single positive T cells were FACS sorted before RNA extraction. For each sample, total RNA was purified from approximately 40,000 to 200,000 sorted cells using the RNeasy Micro kit, and RNA quality was assessed on an Agilent RNA 6000 Nano chip.

This sample is part of a study of T cells generated in artificial thymic organoids (dated by TCRdb to about 2017). For the study in its entirety: TCR alpha and beta CDR3 repertoires of in vitro artificial thymic organoid-derived CD8 single positive T cells were compared with thymic and peripheral blood naive CD8 T cells. Displayed repertoire sequencing data were described as representative of three independent experiments. Paper-wide results and their limitations: Organoid-derived T cells did not show skewed Valpha or Vbeta usage, which argues against unconventional lineages or clonal expansions being dominant. CD8 single positive T cells derived from organoids showed physiological TCR clonotype diversity comparable to the diversity seen in thymic and blood naive CD8 T cells.

Separate semi-nested PCR amplifications were run for the TCRalpha and TCRbeta libraries, using Advantage 2 and reverse primers located in the TRAC or TRBC constant regions. First-strand cDNA synthesis used between roughly 3.5 and 550 ng of total RNA. TCR cDNA libraries were generated by 5'-RACE using the SMARTer PCR cDNA Synthesis kit, with a poly-dT primer employed for first-strand synthesis. The semi-nested reverse primers in the constant regions carried 5-nucleotide sample-specific barcodes, and the PCR products were cleaned up with the Zymo DNA Clean and Concentrator-5 kit. As many as ten barcoded samples were combined into a pool, ligated to Illumina adaptors, and sequenced on an Illumina MiSeq as 2 x 150 bp paired-end reads. The published analysis was carried out like this. After demultiplexing, reads were aligned with BLAT to a custom library containing all human TRAV, TRAJ, TRBV, TRBD and TRBJ combinations from IMGT. The best BLAT hits were picked using pslCDnaFilter (-maxAligns=1, -ignoreIntrons), and custom Perl scripts were used to calculate clonotype frequencies. TCRdb's own reprocessing of the public reads used fastp at Q25 and MiXCR and kept productive beta chains. Duplicate CDR3 protein sequences are folded into a single record with the most common DNA and genes. These V and J calls rely on TCRdb rather than the paper's analysis. The sample profile shows about 8,000 distinct CDR3 sequences; about 24% of them were found once. More than 3% of the sample goes to the ten largest clones.

Sequenced: naive CD8+ T cells grown in artificial thymic organoids from cord blood stem and progenitor cells. Explained via the paper, the cell subset or site label denotes: CD3+TCRalphabeta+CD8SP T cells; for blood, CD45RO-CCR7+ naive CD8+ T cells. This receptor was obtained from a human donor who gave cord blood stem cells for thymic organoid culture, a cardiac surgery patient who gave postnatal thymus, or a blood donor (not recorded which). The chain is encoded by TRBV11-2 joined to TRBJ2-3; TRBD1 lines up with 9 middle nucleotides. In nucleotide form, the sequence is TGTGCCAGCAGCTTAAACAGGGGGCCTTTCACAGATACGCAGTATTTT. Translation gives CASSLNRGPFTDTQYF.